The present T cell receptor (beta chain) was sequenced within a study of blood T cell repertoires in COVID-19 (dated by TCRdb to 2018 to 2020). Study-wide context: Collaborator samples came from the United States, Italy and Spain and covered acute and convalescent phases of COVID-19. The sample metadata nearly always contained a de-identified subject ID, COVID-19 status, age in years and sex. Where available, HLA class I and class II types were taken from metadata supplied by the sample provider and were not determined by assay-based typing. Samples came from the ongoing ImmuneRACE study (first 160 participants) plus 1,254 subjects from 6 global collaborators. Deeply sampled blood TCRbeta repertoires from subjects exposed to, actively infected with, or recovered from COVID-19 were included in the dataset. A freely available public database, intended as a resource for researchers studying the immune response to SARS-CoV-2, is where the repertoires were released. The prospective study material was composed of cDNA or gDNA derived from T cells, B-cell-depleted T cells, or PBMCs. What the authors observed across the whole study: How much clinical and demographic metadata was included differed by source and by participant, and the metadata was provided uncurated.

In the case of this clone: No antigen is known for it. No base quality information exists; no much larger clone differs at one position.

The immunoSEQ Assay, a bias-controlled multiplex PCR, was used to amplify TCRbeta CDR3 regions from genomic DNA. From the authors' description of their analysis: The number of nucleated cells in each sample was estimated from the amplification of reference gene primers within the assay. To quantify the absolute abundance of each unique TCRbeta CDR3 rearrangement, sequence reads were collapsed and filtered. For each sample, productive Simpson clonality was calculated by taking the square root of Simpson's diversity index across productive rearrangements. The table comes from immuneACCESS by way of TCRdb, which keeps in-frame sequences with V and J called. Part of the clones is missing from these tables; in studies checked, under half for an unresolved V gene and the rest for unknown reasons. V and J calls and clone size are those listed in that table; D and trimming were worked out from the DNA. This sample comprises around 130,000 clones, about four fifths of them detected only once. Jointly, the top ten make up approximately 12% of the sample.

Each collaborating institution followed its own protocols to collect whole blood in K2EDTA tubes. For TCRbeta analysis, collaborators shipped samples as frozen whole blood, isolated PBMCs, or DNA extracted from either of those sample types. The germline V gene gives CDR1 as SGHVS and CDR2 as FNYEAQ. From cysteine to phenylalanine, the CDR3 is 16 amino acids long. The DNA shown is the 48-base CDR3, in frame from base 1. Between the V and J ends, shortened by 3 bases and 1 base respectively, the junction contains 10 bases. In this chain, TRBV7-6 is recombined with TRBJ2-6; the D segment could be TRBD2, given 5 matching bases. The source is an older woman with acute or convalescent COVID-19. What was sequenced was peripheral blood. For the CDR3, the sequence is CASSFGLPSGANVLTF. The nucleotide sequence is given as TGTGCCAGCAGCTTTGGACTGCCTTCTGGGGCCAACGTCCTGACTTTC.